Following are 32 T cell receptor beta chains from one sample sequenced in a study of CDR3 diversity in severe acne. TCRdb analysed the PCR reads with MiXCR anew, one entry per CDR3 protein. Among tens of thousands of distinct CDR3 sequences listed, around 49% were seen once. The sample consisted of blood. The receptors originated from a male donor in good health, without acne.

A remark on this clonotype: One end of the junction fails to match germline, which may point to a read error. The chain employs TRBV7-6 and TRBJ2-5, with D tentatively TRBD2 (6 bases). The CDR3 runs to 16 residues. In germline, CDR1 is SGHVS, CDR2 FNYEAQ. The CDR3 DNA follows: TGTGCTAGCAGCTCCGGACGGGCCTCCGGAGGGGAGACCCAGTACTTC. As protein: CASSSGRASGGETQYF.

Concerning this clonotype: The germline gene is not matched at one end of the junction; a read error may be the cause. The chain has TRBV30 and TRBJ1-1; weak D call: TRBD1 (6 bases). The germline V gene has CDR1 GTSNPN and CDR2 SVGIG (reference sequence). The CDR3 covers 11 residues. The CDR3, as DNA: TGTGCCTGGACAGGGGACACTGTAGCTTTCTTT. Its protein is CAWTGDTVAFF.

The chain is built from TRBV24-1 and TRBJ1-5; 7 bases agree with TRBD1. The germline CDR1 and CDR2 sequences are KGHDR and SFDVKD. The V gene end was trimmed by 12 bases and the J gene end by 16 bases; junction bases not matched to a gene: 17. The CDR3 runs 12 residues. The CDR3 here is CAASRSGTVEHF. CDR3 in DNA: TGTGCCGCCTCACGAAGCGGGACAGTTGAACATTTT.

This clonotype was detected a few times. The chain combines TRBV7-6 with TRBJ2-5; 10 bases align to TRBD2. Trimming cost V 5 bases and J 3 bases; bases outside gene matches: 21. Germline CDR1 reads SGHVS; CDR2 reads FNYEAQ. The CDR3 length is 20 residues. As DNA, the CDR3 is TGTGCCAGCAGCCCAAACCCCCCTAGCGGGAGAAGTTTTTGGGAAGAGACCCAGTACTTC. This sequence encodes CASSPNPPSGRSFWEETQYF.

For this clonotype: A read error is likely, as this CDR3 ends without the conserved phenylalanine or tryptophan. It is unclear where the CDR3 begins or ends on the DNA, so no DNA is shown, and the CDR3 is as TCRdb lists it. The genes are TRBV2 and TRBJ2-5; TRBD2 was called by the table and not checked on the DNA. Including both end residues, the CDR3 is 12 amino acids long. Germline values: CDR1 SNHLY, CDR2 FYNNEI. The CDR3 protein is CASSLAGGFANT.

This chain connects TRBV20-1 to TRBJ1-2, with a tentative D call TRBD1 (6 bases). V dropped 1 base and J dropped 4 bases, with 10 bases sitting between them. Germline V gives CDR1 DFQATT, CDR2 SNEGSKA (reference sequence). The CDR3 loop spans 13 amino acids. The CDR3 reads CSARGGGSYGYTF. The CDR3 nucleotides read TGCAGTGCTAGAGGGGGGGGCAGCTATGGCTACACCTTC.

Ten or more counts support this clonotype. The chain uses TRBV10-3 and TRBJ2-1; 8 positions agree with TRBD1. Trimming took 0 bases from V and 6 from J; bases not matched to a gene: 4. CDR3 length: 15 amino acids. Germline CDR1 is ENHRY and CDR2 is SYGVKD. The CDR3 loop reads CAISESGGQVNEQFF. The CDR3 DNA reads as TGTGCCATCAGTGAGTCGGGGGGACAGGTCAATGAGCAGTTCTTC.

This clonotype turned up a few times. V usage is TRBV7-9 and J usage is TRBJ2-1; D is undetermined. The CDR3 totals 13 residues. Per germline, CDR1 SEHNR and CDR2 FQNEAQ (reference sequence). V lost 0 bases to trimming and J lost 5 bases, with 5 bases between them. The CDR3 DNA reads as TGTGCCAGCAGCTTAGCGGGCGACAATGAGCAGTTCTTC. Its translation is CASSLAGDNEQFF.

DNA for the CDR3: TGCAGTGCTAGATGGGGAGGGGTAACCTACGAGCAGTACTTC. This gives the protein CSARWGGVTYEQYF. The chain has TRBV20-1 and TRBJ2-7; 7 positions agree with TRBD2. Germline assignment: CDR1 DFQATT and CDR2 SNEGSKA (reference sequence). CDR3 size: 14 residues. Germline trimming cut 2 bases from V and 2 bases from J; bases unmatched to any gene: 6.

The rearrangement joins TRBV2 to TRBJ2-7, with D perhaps matching TRBD1 or TRBD2 (6 bases each). Germline V gene sequence: CDR1 SNHLY, CDR2 FYNNEI. V was shortened by 7 bases and J by 6 bases, with 19 bases between the two germline ends. CDR3 length equals 14 residues. CDR3 amino acids: CASTGGGGPAEQYF. DNA of the CDR3: TGTGCCAGCACCGGCGGAGGGGGGCCGGCCGAGCAGTACTTC.

The J gene is TRBJ1-3, the V gene TRBV20-1; perhaps TRBD1 as D (6 bases). The CDR3 loop spans 16 amino acids. Between the trimmed V and J ends, which lost 4 bases and 3 bases, there was a span of 19 bases. Germline CDR1 and CDR2: DFQATT and SNEGSKA (reference sequence). This chain's CDR3 is CSATWMTRGDGNTIYF. The CDR3 region has the DNA TGCAGTGCTACCTGGATGACCAGGGGTGATGGAAACACCATATATTTT.

This clonotype was recorded many times. This sequence joins TRBV6-5 and TRBJ2-2; 7 bases are shared with TRBD2. The CDR3 spans 15 residues. J lost 1 base, V lost 5 bases, and 4 bases had no gene match. Germline CDR1 MNHEY, CDR2 SVGAGI. For the CDR3, the DNA is TGTGCCAGCAGTCCTAGCGGCCTGAACACCGGGGAGCTGTTTTTT. This gives the protein CASSPSGLNTGELFF.

This clonotype has ten or more counts. The chain is built from TRBV19 and TRBJ2-3; D is perhaps TRBD1 (6 bases). This CDR3 is 13 amino acids long. Germline loops: CDR1 LNHDA, CDR2 SQIVND (reference sequence). The ends were cut back, 4 bases at V and 6 bases at J, with 11 bases in the middle. CDR3 DNA: TGTGCCAGTAGTAGAAGACAGGTGGATACGCAGTATTTT. Translated, it gives CASSRRQVDTQYF.

This sequence joins TRBV6-5 and TRBJ1-5; no definite D call. The germline V gene encodes CDR1 MNHEY and CDR2 SVGAGI. Trimming cost V 2 bases and J 3 bases, with 11 bases left between them. The length of the CDR3 is 15 residues. In DNA, the CDR3 is TGTGCCAGCAGTTACGGGGAGGGCCCCAATCAGCCCCAGCATTTT. It is translated as CASSYGEGPNQPQHF.

At least ten counts were recorded for this clonotype. The rearrangement uses TRBV27 and TRBJ1-4; D call uncertain. V dropped 3 bases and J dropped 4 bases, with 9 bases sitting between them. The CDR3 is 14 residues long. Germline CDR1 is MNHEY and CDR2 is SMNVEV (reference sequence). The CDR3 region is CASSLNGYNEKLFF. The DNA of the CDR3 is TGTGCCAGCAGTTTGAACGGATATAATGAAAAACTGTTTTTT.

This clonotype was found once. The chain has TRBV6-9 and TRBJ2-7; D might be TRBD1 (7 bases). CDR1 MNHGY and CDR2 SVAAGI come from the germline V gene. V shed 5 bases and J shed 6 bases, with 14 bases lying between them. This CDR3 has 13 residues. CDR3 bases: TGTGCCAGCAGTGGATACAGGGGAGGCGAGCAGTACTTC. It translates to CASSGYRGGEQYF.

This clonotype was counted ten times or more. The chain is built from TRBV7-9 and TRBJ2-7; perhaps TRBD1 as D (5 bases). V was trimmed by 5 bases and J by 5 bases, leaving 10 bases between them. CDR1 and CDR2 from the germline V gene are SEHNR and FQNEAQ (reference sequence). The CDR3 sequence is 12 residues long. CDR3 residues: CASSPDSHEQYF. In DNA, the CDR3 is TGTGCCAGCAGCCCTGACAGCCACGAGCAGTACTTC.

The chain uses TRBV6-2 or TRBV6-3 and TRBJ2-7; 7 bases agree with TRBD2. Germline V gene data show CDR1 as MNHEY and CDR2 as SVGEGT. Trimming removed 4 bases from V and 4 bases from J; junction bases left unmatched: 7. This CDR3 region has 14 residues. For the CDR3, the DNA is TGTGCCAGCAGTTCCCAGCGGGGCGAGTACGAGCAGTACTTC. Residues: CASSSQRGEYEQYF.

With regard to this clonotype: A read error is likely, as this CDR3 ends without the conserved phenylalanine or tryptophan. V usage is TRBV7-8 and J usage is TRBJ1-2; 7 bases line up with TRBD1. Germline values: CDR1 SGHVS, CDR2 FQNEAQ. V dropped 5 bases and J dropped 2; count of bases not matched to a gene: 8. CDR3 length: 15 residues. CDR3 residues: CASSGQDIFNYGYTL. The CDR3 nucleotides are TGTGCCAGCAGCGGACAGGACATTTTCAACTATGGCTACACCCTC.

This clonotype showed up just once. V and J are TRBV7-9 and TRBJ2-7; D not certain. V was cut by 3 bases and J by 1 base, with 10 bases left in between. In germline, CDR1 is SEHNR, CDR2 FQNEAQ (reference sequence). The CDR3 is 14 residues long. CDR3 amino acids: CASSFLGESYEQYF. The CDR3 nucleotides are TGTGCCAGCAGCTTTTTGGGCGAATCCTACGAGCAGTACTTC.

This clonotype occurred once. A much larger clone is a single base away; this may be a read error. The chain employs TRBV3-1 and TRBJ2-7, with D uncertain. There are 14 residues in the CDR3. Germline V gene lookup returns CDR1 LGHDT and CDR2 YNNKEL (reference sequence). Trimming removed 6 bases at V and 2 bases at J, with 14 bases between. CDR3 nucleotides: TGTGCCAGCAGACAACGAAGGGCGACCTACGAGCAGTACTTC. Its protein product is CASRQRRATYEQYF.

This clonotype ranks as medium-sized. The chain carries TRBV30 and TRBJ2-5; D is possibly TRBD2 (5 bases). The CDR3 loop spans 14 amino acids. The V gene's germline CDR1 is GTSNPN and CDR2 SVGIG (reference sequence). V lost 0 bases and J lost 7, with 15 bases in between. CDR3 nucleotide sequence: TGTGCCTGGAGTGTTGTGGAGGACCTGGGGACCCAGTACTTC. Protein sequence: CAWSVVEDLGTQYF.

This clonotype was recorded at least ten times. This sequence joins TRBV6-1 and TRBJ1-2; the D is unclear. The CDR3 has 14 amino acids. Germline CDR1 MNHNS, CDR2 SASEGT. V was cut by 8 bases and J by 2 bases, with 15 bases left in between. Written as DNA, the CDR3 is TGTGCCAGCGACGGTCTTGGGCAGAACTATGGCTACACCTTC. It yields the protein CASDGLGQNYGYTF.

The genes are TRBV20-1 and TRBJ2-1; 7 bases are shared with TRBD1. The CDR3 contains 13 residues. Germline CDR1 and CDR2: DFQATT and SNEGSKA (reference sequence). The DNA for the CDR3 is TGCAATAAGGGACAGACTTTTTACAATGAGCAGTTCTTC. Translating gives CNKGQTFYNEQFF.

This clonotype came up many times. V usage is TRBV20-1 and J usage is TRBJ2-5; 12 positions agree with TRBD2. Per germline, CDR1 DFQATT and CDR2 SNEGSKA (reference sequence). The ends lost 1 base at V and 1 base at J; junction bases unmatched: 7. This CDR3 comprises 17 residues. This CDR3 is CSARASSGRAIQETQYF. In DNA, the CDR3 is TGCAGTGCTAGAGCGTCTAGCGGGAGGGCAATCCAAGAGACCCAGTACTTC.

The chain couples TRBV2 to TRBJ2-3; D gene ambiguous. There are 12 residues in the CDR3. Germline V gives CDR1 SNHLY, CDR2 FYNNEI. Trimming took 7 bases from V and 7 from J, leaving 12 bases between them. CDR3 in amino acids: CASKQSSYTQYF. Here the CDR3 DNA reads TGTGCCAGCAAACAATCGTCGTATACGCAGTATTTT.

About this clonotype itself: It is likely a read error, because the conserved phenylalanine at the end of the CDR3 is missing. DNA of the CDR3: TGTGCCAGCAGTGAGACTAGCGGGGGGAGTAACACCGGGGAGCTGTTTTTA. It specifies CASSETSGGSNTGELFL. The chain joins TRBV6-4 to TRBJ2-2; TRBD2 agrees at 13 bases. The V and J ends lost 3 bases and 2 bases, in that order; junction bases with no gene match: 3. The CDR3 sequence is 17 residues long. CDR1 MRHNA and CDR2 SNTAGT come from the germline V gene.

This clonotype was counted ten times or more. The gene calls are TRBV6-5 and TRBJ1-3, with 9 bases identical to TRBD1. This CDR3 contains 16 residues. V lost 2 bases to trimming and J lost 2 bases; unmatched junction nucleotides: 4. From germline, CDR1 is MNHEY and CDR2 SVGAGI. In DNA, the CDR3 is TGTGCCAGCAGTTACGGGACAGGGTTGCCTGGAAACACCATATATTTT. Translated, it gives CASSYGTGLPGNTIYF.

In regard to this clonotype: The conserved phenylalanine or tryptophan normally closing the CDR3 is absent here, so this likely arose from a read error. Because the CDR3's place on the DNA is in doubt, the DNA is left out and the CDR3 is given as listed by TCRdb. The chain joins TRBV9 to TRBJ2-5; the DNA was not used to check the table's D call, TRBD2. The CDR3 comprises 17 residues, both ends counted. Germline values: CDR1 SGDLS, CDR2 YYNGEE. The CDR3 sequence is CASSEEGYGNSPLHFGN.

This chain links TRBV5-1 with TRBJ1-5, with TRBD1 as a possible D gene (6 bases). Looked up from germline, CDR1 is SGHRS and CDR2 is YFSETQ. The length of the CDR3 is 18 residues. V dropped 0 bases and J dropped 5 bases, with 21 bases sitting between them. As DNA, the CDR3 is TGCGCCAGCAGCTTGGTGCCCCCCACAGGGTTTGCGGATCAGCCCCAGCATTTT. Its protein product is CASSLVPPTGFADQPQHF.

As concerns this clonotype: The DNA is omitted, as the CDR3 cannot be located on it reliably, and the CDR3 follows TCRdb's listing. The V and J genes are TRBV5-1 and TRBJ2-2; the table's TRBD1 call for D was not verified on the DNA. Termini included, the CDR3 measures 22 amino acids. Germline V gives CDR1 SGHRS, CDR2 YFSETQ. The CDR3 reads CASSLTGSEQYFGGPNTGELFF.

The gene calls are TRBV20-1 and TRBJ1-1; D is possibly TRBD1 (5 bases). V was cut by 0 bases and J by 6 bases, with 14 bases left in between. Germline lookup yields CDR1 DFQATT and CDR2 SNEGSKA (reference sequence). The CDR3 is 14 amino acids. CDR3 DNA: TGCAGTGCTAGAGATGCAGGGAAGAAGGCTGAAGCTTTCTTT. Translation gives CSARDAGKKAEAFF.